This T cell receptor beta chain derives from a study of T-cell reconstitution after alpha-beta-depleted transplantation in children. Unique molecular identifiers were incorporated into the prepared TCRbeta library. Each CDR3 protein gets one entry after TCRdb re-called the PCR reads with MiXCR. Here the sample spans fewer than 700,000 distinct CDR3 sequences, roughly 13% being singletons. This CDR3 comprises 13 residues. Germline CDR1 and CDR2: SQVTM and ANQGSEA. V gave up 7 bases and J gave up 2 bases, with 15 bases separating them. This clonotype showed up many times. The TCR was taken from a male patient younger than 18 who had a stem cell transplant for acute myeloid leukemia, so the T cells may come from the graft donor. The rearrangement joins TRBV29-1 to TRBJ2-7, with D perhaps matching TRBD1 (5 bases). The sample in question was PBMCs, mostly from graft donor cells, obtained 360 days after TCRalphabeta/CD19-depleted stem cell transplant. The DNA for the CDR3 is TGCAGCGCCCACAAAGGGGCACCCTACGAGCAGTACTTC. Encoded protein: CSAHKGAPYEQYF.